This entry lists 29 T cell receptor beta chains sequenced from one sample in a study of early T cells in non-severe SARS-CoV-2 infection. MiXCR, run by TCRdb on the 5' RACE reads, gives a single entry per CDR3 protein. The sample includes under 85,000 distinct CDR3 sequences, around 15% of them seen just once. Sequencing input: whole blood. These receptors all stem from an adult who was a healthcare worker with PCR-confirmed SARS-CoV-2 infection or an uninfected control (not recorded which).

This clonotype occurred a few times. This chain joins TRBV12-3 or TRBV12-4 and TRBJ2-5, with 8 bases aligning to TRBD2. V shed 6 bases, J shed 4 bases, and the junction held 16 bases outside the gene matches. There are 17 residues in the CDR3. In DNA form, the CDR3 reads TGTGCCAGCAGCCCGCGAATCGGCAGCGGGGGCCCAGAGACCCAGTACTTC. Its translation: CASSPRIGSGGPETQYF.

The gene calls are TRBV7-3 and TRBJ2-5, with D hard to call. Trimming removed 4 bases from V and 1 base from J, with 7 bases in between. The CDR3 loop spans 13 amino acids. Germline CDR1 reads SGHTA; CDR2 reads FQGTGA. The CDR3 here is CASSSTPQETQYF. In nucleotides, the CDR3 is TGTGCCAGCAGCTCTACCCCCCAAGAGACCCAGTACTTC.

This clonotype occurred a few times. J is TRBJ1-3 and V is TRBV9, with D unresolved. This CDR3 has 15 residues. Germline CDR1 SGDLS, CDR2 YYNGEE. V lost 0 bases and J lost 3, with 10 bases in between. CDR3 region: CASSVAAGIGNTIYF. The CDR3 region has the DNA TGTGCCAGCAGCGTAGCGGCCGGTATTGGAAACACCATATATTTT.

This clonotype occurred many times. The rearrangement uses TRBV19 and TRBJ2-3; 9 bases align to TRBD2. Germline-derived CDR1 and CDR2 are LNHDA and SQIVND (reference sequence). CDR3 length: 17 residues. Trimming took 3 bases from V and 0 from J; bases not matched to a gene: 7. The CDR3 loop is CASSIRGLAGSTDTQYF. In DNA form, the CDR3 reads TGTGCCAGTAGTATTCGAGGGCTAGCGGGGAGCACAGATACGCAGTATTTT.

There are a few counts of this clonotype. The V and J genes are TRBV3-1 and TRBJ2-7, with D perhaps TRBD2 (7 bases). This CDR3 comprises 15 residues. V was cut by 1 base and J by 6 bases, with 16 bases left in between. Germline V gives CDR1 LGHDT, CDR2 YNNKEL (reference sequence). The CDR3 DNA sequence: TGTGCCAGCAGCCAAGCGAGGGGGGGCTTTTCCGAGCAGTACTTC. Amino acid sequence: CASSQARGGFSEQYF.

This chain links TRBV6-5 with TRBJ2-6; 8 positions match TRBD1. The trim removed 0 bases at V and 0 bases at J, leaving 1 base unmatched. The CDR3 covers 17 residues. Germline V gene data show CDR1 as MNHEY and CDR2 as SVGAGI. This CDR3 is CASSYSTGGSGANVLTF. The DNA of the CDR3 is TGTGCCAGCAGTTACTCAACAGGGGGCTCTGGGGCCAACGTCCTGACTTTC.

This clonotype came up many times. V and J are TRBV20-1 and TRBJ1-2; D ambiguous. Per germline, CDR1 DFQATT and CDR2 SNEGSKA (reference sequence). Trimming removed 0 bases at V and 7 bases at J, with 18 bases between. CDR3 length equals 15 residues. The CDR3 protein is CSARDGFGTEGGYTF. The CDR3 DNA reads TGCAGTGCTAGAGATGGTTTCGGCACCGAAGGTGGCTACACCTTC.

This clonotype has at least ten counts. The rearrangement links TRBV28 to TRBJ2-2; D remains unclear. The CDR3 runs to 12 residues. Per the germline V gene, CDR1 is MDHEN and CDR2 is SYDVKM. Between the trimmed V and J ends, which lost 11 bases and 4 bases, there was a span of 11 bases. This chain's CDR3 is CALTLSTGELFF. CDR3 sequence (DNA): TGTGCCCTAACTCTTTCCACCGGGGAGCTGTTTTTT.

This clonotype came up a few times. V gene TRBV27 combines with J gene TRBJ1-2; D is uncertain. Trimming pared 5 bases from V and 0 bases from J, leaving 10 bases between. The CDR3 length is 14 residues. Looked up from germline, CDR1 is MNHEY and CDR2 is SMNVEV (reference sequence). CDR3 in amino acids: CASSPLASNYGYTF. DNA for the CDR3: TGTGCCAGCAGTCCACTTGCCTCTAACTATGGCTACACCTTC.

The rearrangement joins TRBV10-3 to TRBJ1-2; TRBD1 might be the D (5 bases). The V gene lost 10 bases and the J gene lost 4 bases, with 16 bases spanning the gap. Germline-derived CDR1 and CDR2 are ENHRY and SYGVKD. This CDR3 is built from 13 residues. CDR3 coding DNA: TGTGCCACGTCCGGGGGGTCGGCCTATGGCTACACCTTC. Its translation: CATSGGSAYGYTF.

With regard to this clonotype: This may be a read error: a much more frequent sequence differs by one nucleotide. The chain recombines TRBV5-1 with TRBJ2-5, with D possibly TRBD1 on 6 matching bases. Germline V gene lookup returns CDR1 SGHRS and CDR2 YFSETQ. The germline V and J ends were trimmed by 0 bases and 7 bases, with 13 bases remaining between them. The CDR3 is 14 amino acids. The CDR3 here is CASSLEAGVVTQYF. CDR3 DNA sequence: TGCGCCAGCAGCTTGGAGGCAGGGGTAGTGACCCAGTACTTC.

This rearrangement joins TRBV29-1 to TRBJ2-1; D not certain. The CDR3 loop spans 11 amino acids. V was trimmed by 5 bases and J by 9 bases, leaving 11 bases between them. Germline CDR1 is SQVTM and CDR2 is ANQGSEA. The CDR3 bases are TGCAGCGTTCGAGTGGACGGTGAGCAGTTCTTC. Its translation: CSVRVDGEQFF.

In its sample, this clonotype was seen a few times. The chain recombines TRBV2 with TRBJ2-5; 10 bases map to TRBD2. The junction had 6 bases not matched to a gene; V was cut back by 2 bases and J by 3 bases. CDR1 and CDR2 (germline): SNHLY, FYNNEI. CDR3 length: 16 amino acids. The CDR3 DNA reads as TGTGCCAGCAGTGAATCGGGCCTAGCGGGGGAAGAGACCCAGTACTTC. Its protein product is CASSESGLAGEETQYF. The full variable domain, its missing parts supplied by reference TRBV2 and TRBJ2-5, is EPEVTQTPSHQVTQMGQEVILRCVPISNHLYFYWYRQILGQKVEFLVSFYNNEISEKSEIFDDQFSVERPDGSNFTLKIRSTKLEDSAMYFCASSESGLAGEETQYFGPGTRLLVL.

This clonotype was detected a few times. The CDR3 DNA follows: TGTGCCAGTAGCCAGTCGCAGGGCTCAGGCGGGGAGCTGTTTTTT. Its translation is CASSQSQGSGGELFF. The chain uses TRBV19 and TRBJ2-2, with D possibly being TRBD1 (5 bases). This CDR3 comprises 15 residues. Trimming shortened V by 6 bases and J by 7 bases, and 18 bases separated the two germline ends. Looked up from germline, CDR1 is LNHDA and CDR2 is SQIVND (reference sequence).

The chain combines TRBV3-1 with TRBJ2-7, with D unclear. Trimming took off 1 base at V and 6 bases at J, with 4 bases between the two ends. CDR1 and CDR2 (germline): LGHDT, YNNKEL (reference sequence). This CDR3 spans 11 amino acids. The CDR3 spells CASSQGSEQYF. The DNA for the CDR3 is TGTGCCAGCAGCCAAGGGAGCGAGCAGTACTTC.

This clonotype was counted a few times. This CDR3 is CASSSGQADSEQYF. CDR3 DNA: TGTGCCAGCAGTTCCGGTCAGGCTGATTCAGAGCAGTACTTC. The chain combines TRBV28 with TRBJ2-7; D is ambiguous. CDR3 length: 14 amino acids. Trimming cost V 4 bases and J 7 bases, with 17 bases left between them. The germline V gene encodes CDR1 MDHEN and CDR2 SYDVKM.

The sample holds a few counts of this clonotype. CDR3 sequence: CSEQHGNEQFF. The CDR3 DNA sequence: TGCAGTGAACAACACGGCAATGAGCAGTTCTTC. The chain uses TRBV20-1 and TRBJ2-1, with no clear D. This CDR3 is 11 amino acids long. Trimming left V 7 bases short and J 6 bases short, with 10 bases between. Per the germline V gene, CDR1 is DFQATT and CDR2 is SNEGSKA (reference sequence).

In its sample, this clonotype was seen many times. The gene calls are TRBV2 and TRBJ2-3, with D uncertain. The CDR3 length is 14 residues. The V end was cut by 3 bases, the J end by 0 bases, with 7 bases between. Germline values: CDR1 SNHLY, CDR2 FYNNEI. CDR3 in amino acids: CASSEKASTDTQYF. CDR3 DNA sequence: TGTGCCAGCAGTGAGAAAGCGAGCACAGATACGCAGTATTTT. The variable domain in full, completed from reference TRBV2 and TRBJ2-3, reads EPEVTQTPSHQVTQMGQEVILRCVPISNHLYFYWYRQILGQKVEFLVSFYNNEISEKSEIFDDQFSVERPDGSNFTLKIRSTKLEDSAMYFCASSEKASTDTQYFGPGTRLTVL.

This clonotype was found a few times. The chain uses TRBV29-1 and TRBJ2-2; 10 bases are a match to TRBD1. There are 16 residues in the CDR3. Germline CDR1 SQVTM, CDR2 ANQGSEA. V gave up 6 bases and J gave up 5 bases; unmatched junction bases: 12. In nucleotides, the CDR3 is TGCAGCGTCCATCCCGGGACAGGGGTTTCGACCGGGGAGCTGTTTTTT. Amino acids: CSVHPGTGVSTGELFF.

The genes are TRBV6-2 or TRBV6-3 and TRBJ1-1; the D gene is possibly TRBD1 (5 bases). This CDR3 region has 14 residues. Per the germline V gene, CDR1 is MNHEY and CDR2 is SVGEGT. Trimming removed 1 base from V and 1 base from J, with 7 bases in between. The CDR3 DNA reads as TGTGCCAGCAGTTACTTCAGGGAGAACACTGAAGCTTTCTTT. Its protein is CASSYFRENTEAFF.

V usage is TRBV4-2 and J usage is TRBJ2-2; 8 bases match TRBD1. CDR1 LGHNA and CDR2 YNFKEQ come from the germline V gene. This CDR3 has 16 amino acids. J lost 3 bases, V lost 0 bases, and 3 bases had no gene match. The CDR3 sequence: CASSQEQGGDTGELFF. DNA for the CDR3: TGTGCCAGCAGCCAAGAACAGGGGGGCGACACCGGGGAGCTGTTTTTT.

This clonotype was detected a few times. The chain combines TRBV12-3 or TRBV12-4 with TRBJ2-5, with 14 bases fitting TRBD2. The CDR3 covers 16 residues. Trimming at V came to 7 bases and at J to 5 bases, leaving 9 bases not matched to a gene. The CDR3 loop is CASTPWTSGGKETQYF. In nucleotides, the CDR3 is TGTGCCAGCACTCCCTGGACTAGCGGGGGGAAGGAGACCCAGTACTTC.

The V and J genes are TRBV20-1 and TRBJ2-7; TRBD2 matches at 13 bases. Unmatched junction bases numbered 10, after V lost 1 base and J lost 1 base. The CDR3 runs to 18 residues. Germline V gives CDR1 DFQATT, CDR2 SNEGSKA (reference sequence). Here the CDR3 reads CSARVGRGLAGLSYEQYF. In DNA form, the CDR3 reads TGCAGTGCTAGAGTGGGGCGGGGACTAGCGGGATTATCCTACGAGCAGTACTTC.

There are many counts of this clonotype. This chain uses TRBV4-3 with TRBJ2-5; D is undetermined. The CDR3 has 13 residues. CDR1 and CDR2 from the germline V gene are LGHNA and YSLEER. The V end was cut by 2 bases, the J end by 4 bases, with 8 bases between. The CDR3 region has the DNA TGCGCCAGCAGCCAACTGTTTCGAGAGACCCAGTACTTC. Protein: CASSQLFRETQYF.

The gene calls are TRBV6-6 and TRBJ2-7; TRBD2 is a possible D gene (5 bases). This CDR3 has 12 amino acids. Trimming took off 5 bases at V and 3 bases at J, with 8 bases between the two ends. Germline values: CDR1 MNHNY, CDR2 SVGAGI (reference sequence). In DNA, the CDR3 is TGTGCCAGCAGTCTTGGACTCTACGAGCAGTACTTC. This encodes CASSLGLYEQYF.

This clonotype turned up a few times. The gene calls are TRBV14 and TRBJ1-2; D is possibly TRBD1 (6 bases). CDR1 is SGHDN and CDR2 is FVKESK in the germline V gene. This CDR3 is 15 amino acids long. V lost 2 bases, J lost 4 bases, and 14 bases lay in between. CDR3 sequence: CASSQLMRGRYGYTF. The CDR3, as DNA: TGTGCCAGCAGCCAACTGATGCGGGGGCGCTATGGCTACACCTTC. The entire variable domain, with the rest obtained from reference TRBV14 and TRBJ1-2, is as follows: EAGVTQFPSHSVIEKGQTVTLRCDPISGHDNLYWYRRVMGKEIKFLLHFVKESKQDESGMPNNRFLAERTGGTYSTLKVQPAELEDSGVYFCASSQLMRGRYGYTFGSGTRLTVV.

The rearrangement links TRBV20-1 to TRBJ2-1; possibly TRBD1 for D (6 bases). Germline V gene lookup returns CDR1 DFQATT and CDR2 SNEGSKA (reference sequence). V shed 5 bases and J shed 0 bases, with 14 bases lying between them. This CDR3 spans 15 amino acids. The CDR3 coding sequence is TGCAGTGCTTTTACAGGGCGAAGCTCCTACAATGAGCAGTTCTTC. Translating it yields CSAFTGRSSYNEQFF.

This clonotype was recorded a few times. The chain uses TRBV28 and TRBJ1-1; tentatively, D is TRBD1 (6 bases). V was trimmed by 11 bases and J by 6 bases, leaving 16 bases between them. Looked up from germline, CDR1 is MDHEN and CDR2 is SYDVKM. This CDR3 contains 12 residues. CDR3 nucleotides: TGTGCCGGGGGGACATCGAGCGCTGAAGCTTTCTTT. The encoded protein is CAGGTSSAEAFF.

The J gene is TRBJ2-3, the V gene TRBV5-6, with D unclear. The length of the CDR3 is 15 residues. Germline CDR1 and CDR2: SGHDT and YYEEEE. Between the trimmed V and J ends, which lost 2 bases and 1 base, there was a span of 11 bases. As DNA, the CDR3 is TGTGCCAGCAGCTTTCTCCCGGGCCGCACAGATACGCAGTATTTT. It codes for CASSFLPGRTDTQYF.